The rows below give T cell receptor beta chains drawn from one sample of a study of T cells in Graves' hyperthyroidism and ophthalmopathy. Via MiXCR, TCRdb re-called the multiplex PCR reads, giving one row per CDR3 protein. The sample consists of around 660,000 distinct CDR3 sequences, 40% to 55% of them appearing once. The sequenced sample was peripheral blood or thyroid tissue (not recorded which). Receptors originate from an adult man with Graves' disease, either hyperthyroidism or ophthalmopathy (not recorded which). Both conserved end residues are part of each CDR3. D genes are given only for firm matches. Clone size is stated in some rows and not others, as once, few, many or a class when expanded.

J gene: TRBJ1-2; clone size: many; V gene: TRBV24-1; D gene: .; CDR3 DNA: TGTGCCACCAGACGGGATTTCTATGGCTACACCTTC; CDR3 protein: CATRRDFYGYTF
J gene: TRBJ1-2; clone size: once; V gene: TRBV29-1; D gene: TRBD1; CDR3 DNA: TGCAGCTTAAGGACAGGGGATTATGACTATGGCTACACCTTC; CDR3 protein: CSLRTGDYDYGYTF
J gene: TRBJ1-6; clone size: few; V gene: TRBV12-3/TRBV12-4; D gene: .; CDR3 DNA: TGTGCCAGCAGTCTTCCTCGACGAGGATCACCCCTCCACTTT; CDR3 protein: CASSLPRRGSPLHF
J gene: TRBJ1-5; clone size: many; V gene: TRBV7-2; D gene: .; CDR3 DNA: TGTGCCAGCAGCTCCTGGGGCAGCCTTAATCAGCCCCAGCATTTT; CDR3 protein: CASSSWGSLNQPQHF
J gene: TRBJ2-7; clone size: many; V gene: TRBV7-2; D gene: TRBD1; CDR3 DNA: TGTGCCAGCAGTTGGGGACAGGGGGCTGACGAGCAGTACTTC; CDR3 protein: CASSWGQGADEQYF
J gene: TRBJ1-5; clone size: .; V gene: TRBV20-1; D gene: TRBD1; CDR3 DNA: TGCAGTGCAGAGCCGGGACAGGGTTTT; CDR3 protein: CSAEPGQGF
J gene: TRBJ2-7; clone size: .; V gene: TRBV7-8; D gene: .; CDR3 DNA: TGTGCCAGCGAGTCGGGGTATTCACACTACGAGCAGTACTTC; CDR3 protein: CASESGYSHYEQYF
J gene: TRBJ2-5; clone size: few; V gene: TRBV20-1; D gene: TRBD2; CDR3 DNA: TGCAGTGCTAGAGGTCGGGAGGGAATCCAAGAGACCCAGTACTTC; CDR3 protein: CSARGREGIQETQYF
J gene: TRBJ2-5; clone size: many; V gene: TRBV29-1; D gene: TRBD1; CDR3 DNA: TGCAGCGTTTTCGGACAGGGCCAAGAGACCCAGTACTTC; CDR3 protein: CSVFGQGQETQYF
J gene: TRBJ2-7; clone size: many; V gene: TRBV5-1; D gene: TRBD1; CDR3 DNA: TGCGCCAGCAGCCCTACACGTGGGACAGAGTACGAGCAGTACTTC; CDR3 protein: CASSPTRGTEYEQYF
J gene: TRBJ2-7; clone size: .; V gene: TRBV5-6; D gene: .; CDR3 DNA: TGTGCCAGCAGCTTGTTAATCCAGGGGCCCACCTACGAGCAGTACTTC; CDR3 protein: CASSLLIQGPTYEQYF
J gene: TRBJ1-6; clone size: many; V gene: TRBV2; D gene: .; CDR3 DNA: TGTGCCAGCAGTGAGAGGGGGACGGACCCCTATTCACCCCTCCACTTT; CDR3 protein: CASSERGTDPYSPLHF
J gene: TRBJ2-7; clone size: .; V gene: TRBV7-9; D gene: TRBD1; CDR3 DNA: TGTGCCAGCAGCTTATTGTCGGGACAGGGGATTTACTACGAGCAGTACTTC; CDR3 protein: CASSLLSGQGIYYEQYF
J gene: TRBJ2-7; clone size: many; V gene: TRBV5-1; D gene: TRBD1; CDR3 DNA: TGCGCCAGCAGCCCAAACGCGGGACAGGGTTACGAGCAGTACTTC; CDR3 protein: CASSPNAGQGYEQYF
J gene: TRBJ2-2; clone size: .; V gene: TRBV7-6; D gene: .; CDR3 DNA: TGTGCCAGTAGTCCTACGGCAGGGGGGTACACCGGGGAGCTGTTTTTT; CDR3 protein: CASSPTAGGYTGELFF
J gene: TRBJ1-1; clone size: .; V gene: TRBV14; D gene: TRBD1; CDR3 DNA: TGTGCCAGCAGCCACGATCTGGGACAGTTCCCCTTGACTTTCTTT; CDR3 protein: CASSHDLGQFPLTFF
J gene: TRBJ1-2; clone size: .; V gene: TRBV20-1; D gene: TRBD1; CDR3 DNA: TGCAGTTACCGACGTACAGGGGACTATGGCTACACCTTC; CDR3 protein: CSYRRTGDYGYTF
J gene: TRBJ2-7; clone size: few; V gene: TRBV7-8; D gene: .; CDR3 DNA: TGTGCCAGCAGCCCGAGAAGACAGTTATCGGCCTACGAGCAGTACTTC; CDR3 protein: CASSPRRQLSAYEQYF
J gene: TRBJ2-7; clone size: .; V gene: TRBV2; D gene: .; CDR3 DNA: TGTGCCAGCAGTGAAATGGGGGACTACGAGCAGTACTTC; CDR3 protein: CASSEMGDYEQYF
J gene: TRBJ1-1; clone size: .; V gene: TRBV6-1; D gene: .; CDR3 DNA: TGTGCCAGCGGACTCAGGCAAGAGAACACTGAAGCTTTCTTT; CDR3 protein: CASGLRQENTEAFF
J gene: TRBJ1-1; clone size: .; V gene: TRBV25-1; D gene: TRBD1; CDR3 DNA: TGTGCCGGGACAGCGAAACTGAACACTGAAGCTTTCTTT; CDR3 protein: CAGTAKLNTEAFF
J gene: TRBJ1-4; clone size: few; V gene: TRBV5-4; D gene: .; CDR3 DNA: TGTGCCAGCACCCGGGGAGATGAAAAACTGTTTTTT; CDR3 protein: CASTRGDEKLFF
J gene: TRBJ1-1; clone size: .; V gene: TRBV24-1; D gene: TRBD1; CDR3 DNA: TGTGCCACCCGGGACAGAATTAACACTGAAGCTTTCTTT; CDR3 protein: CATRDRINTEAFF
J gene: TRBJ1-5; clone size: few; V gene: TRBV12-3/TRBV12-4; D gene: .; CDR3 DNA: TGTGCCAGCAGTTTATCCCCAGCCAATCAGCCCCAGCATTTT; CDR3 protein: CASSLSPANQPQHF
J gene: TRBJ1-1; clone size: few; V gene: TRBV19; D gene: .; CDR3 DNA: TGTGCCAGTACAGCGGGACACCGGAACACTGAAGCTTTCTTT; CDR3 protein: CASTAGHRNTEAFF
J gene: TRBJ2-7; clone size: .; V gene: TRBV2; D gene: .; CDR3 DNA: TGTGCCAGCAGTGAATGGGCAGGGTTGGGTGAGCAGTACTTC; CDR3 protein: CASSEWAGLGEQYF
J gene: TRBJ2-7; clone size: many; V gene: TRBV24-1; D gene: .; CDR3 DNA: TGTGCCACCAGTGACGCCAGGCCTTCCTACGAGCAGTACTTC; CDR3 protein: CATSDARPSYEQYF
J gene: TRBJ2-7; clone size: many; V gene: TRBV29-1; D gene: .; CDR3 DNA: TGCAGCGTTGCAACGGTCGGTGACAGGAGGTTATCCTACGAGCAGTACTTC; CDR3 protein: CSVATVGDRRLSYEQYF
J gene: TRBJ2-7; clone size: .; V gene: TRBV29-1; D gene: TRBD2; CDR3 DNA: TGCAGCTTAGAGCGGGGGGCTCGACGGGAGCAGTACTTC; CDR3 protein: CSLERGARREQYF
J gene: TRBJ1-5; clone size: .; V gene: TRBV10-3; D gene: TRBD1; CDR3 DNA: TGTGCCATCAGTGAATCGACAGGGTCCGGGCAGCCCCAGCATTTT; CDR3 protein: CAISESTGSGQPQHF
J gene: TRBJ2-2; clone size: .; V gene: TRBV24-1; D gene: TRBD1; CDR3 DNA: TGTGCCACCAGTGACGCCGACAGGGCCGCCACCGGGGAGCTGTTTTTT; CDR3 protein: CATSDADRAATGELFF
J gene: TRBJ1-6; clone size: few; V gene: TRBV9; D gene: TRBD1; CDR3 DNA: TGTGCCAGCAAGACAGGGGGAAATAATTCACCCCTCCACTTT; CDR3 protein: CASKTGGNNSPLHF
J gene: TRBJ1-2; clone size: few; V gene: TRBV11-1; D gene: .; CDR3 DNA: TGTGCCAGCAGCTTGGGGCAGGACTCTGGCTACACCTTC; CDR3 protein: CASSLGQDSGYTF
J gene: TRBJ1-6; clone size: many; V gene: TRBV25-1; D gene: .; CDR3 DNA: TGTGCCAGCAGTGAATATGTCGGCTTCCCCCTTAATTCACCCCTCCACTTT; CDR3 protein: CASSEYVGFPLNSPLHF
J gene: TRBJ1-2; clone size: .; V gene: TRBV12-3/TRBV12-4; D gene: TRBD1; CDR3 DNA: TGTGCCAGCAGCCGACAGGGGCGGCATGGCTACACCTTC; CDR3 protein: CASSRQGRHGYTF
J gene: TRBJ2-7; clone size: .; V gene: TRBV11-1; D gene: TRBD2; CDR3 DNA: TGTGCCAGCAGGGGGACTAGCGGAGCCCAAGCCGAGCAGTACTTC; CDR3 protein: CASRGTSGAQAEQYF